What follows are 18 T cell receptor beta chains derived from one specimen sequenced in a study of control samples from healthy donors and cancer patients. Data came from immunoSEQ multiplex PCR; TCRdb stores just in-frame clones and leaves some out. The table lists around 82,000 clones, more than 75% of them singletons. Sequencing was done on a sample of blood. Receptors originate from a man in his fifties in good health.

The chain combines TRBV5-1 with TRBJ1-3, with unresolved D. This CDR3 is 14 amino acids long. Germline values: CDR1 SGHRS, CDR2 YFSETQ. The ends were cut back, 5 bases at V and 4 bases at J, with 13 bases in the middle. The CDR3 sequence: CASRPGMGGNTIYF. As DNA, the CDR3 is TGCGCCAGCAGGCCCGGTATGGGGGGAAACACCATATATTTT.

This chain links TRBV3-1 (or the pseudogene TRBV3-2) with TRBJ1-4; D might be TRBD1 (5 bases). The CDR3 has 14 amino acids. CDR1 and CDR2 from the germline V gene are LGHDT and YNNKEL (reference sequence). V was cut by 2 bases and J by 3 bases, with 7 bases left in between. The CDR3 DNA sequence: TGTGCCAGCAGCCAATTGGGGGCTAATGAAAAACTGTTTTTT. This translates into CASSQLGANEKLFF.

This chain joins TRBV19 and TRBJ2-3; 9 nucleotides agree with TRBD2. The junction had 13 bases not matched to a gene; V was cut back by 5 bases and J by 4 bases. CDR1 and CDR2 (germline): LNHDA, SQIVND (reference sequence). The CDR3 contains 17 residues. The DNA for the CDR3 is TGTGCCAGTAGTTTCCCCAGTAGCGGGAGTGGAGCAGATACGCAGTATTTT. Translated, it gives CASSFPSSGSGADTQYF.

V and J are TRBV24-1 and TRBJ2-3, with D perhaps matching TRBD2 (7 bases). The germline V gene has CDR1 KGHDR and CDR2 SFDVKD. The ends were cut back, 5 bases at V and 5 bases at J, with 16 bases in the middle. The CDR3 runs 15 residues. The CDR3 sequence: CATSGLGGAGDTQYF. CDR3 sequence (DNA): TGTGCCACCAGTGGCCTAGGGGGGGCAGGAGATACGCAGTATTTT.

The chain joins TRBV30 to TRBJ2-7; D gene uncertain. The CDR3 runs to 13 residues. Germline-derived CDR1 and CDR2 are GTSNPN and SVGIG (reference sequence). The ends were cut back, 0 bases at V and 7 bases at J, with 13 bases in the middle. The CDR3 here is CAWSVLSPGEQYF. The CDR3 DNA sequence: TGTGCCTGGAGTGTACTGTCTCCTGGGGAGCAGTACTTC.

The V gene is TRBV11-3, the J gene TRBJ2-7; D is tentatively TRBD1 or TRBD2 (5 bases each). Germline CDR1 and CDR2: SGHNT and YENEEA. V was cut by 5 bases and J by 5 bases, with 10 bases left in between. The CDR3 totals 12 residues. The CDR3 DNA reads TGTGCCAGCAGCCCCGGGGCGAACGAGCAGTACTTC. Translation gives CASSPGANEQYF.

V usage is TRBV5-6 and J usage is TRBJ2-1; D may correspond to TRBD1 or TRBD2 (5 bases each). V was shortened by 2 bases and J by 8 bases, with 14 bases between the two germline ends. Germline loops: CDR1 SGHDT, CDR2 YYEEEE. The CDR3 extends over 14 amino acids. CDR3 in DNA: TGTGCCAGCAGCTTAGGGGCTTCGGGGTATGAGCAGTTCTTC. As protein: CASSLGASGYEQFF.

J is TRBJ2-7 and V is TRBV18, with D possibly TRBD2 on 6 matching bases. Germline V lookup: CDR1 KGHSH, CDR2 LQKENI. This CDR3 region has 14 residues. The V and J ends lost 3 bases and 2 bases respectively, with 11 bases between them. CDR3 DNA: TGTGCCAGCTCACCGGAGGGGTCCCCCTACGAGCAGTACGTC. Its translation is CASSPEGSPYEQYV.

The DNA of the CDR3 is TGCGCCAGCAGATCTGAGACCGATGAAGCTTTCTTT. Translated: CASRSETDEAFF. The genes are TRBV5-1 and TRBJ1-1; D remains ambiguous. This CDR3 region has 12 residues. Germline V gene lookup returns CDR1 SGHRS and CDR2 YFSETQ. Trimming cost V 5 bases and J 7 bases, with 12 bases left between them.

The CDR3: CASSLTSGGTDTQYF. CDR3 bases: TGTGCCAGCAGCTTAACTAGCGGGGGCACAGATACGCAGTATTTT. V usage is TRBV13 and J usage is TRBJ2-3, with TRBD2 matching over 10 bases. The ends lost 2 bases at V and 1 base at J; junction bases unmatched: 0. Germline lookup yields CDR1 PRHDT and CDR2 FYEKMQ (reference sequence). The CDR3 covers 15 residues.

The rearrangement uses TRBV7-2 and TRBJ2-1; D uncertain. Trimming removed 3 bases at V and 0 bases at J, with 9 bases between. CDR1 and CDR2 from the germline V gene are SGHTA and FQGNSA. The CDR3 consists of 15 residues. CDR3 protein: CASSLYLSSYNEQFF. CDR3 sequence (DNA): TGTGCCAGCAGCTTGTACCTTAGCTCCTACAATGAGCAGTTCTTC.

The CDR3 DNA reads TGTGCCAGCAGCACGACAGGGGGAACTAATGAAAAACTGTTTTTT. It translates to CASSTTGGTNEKLFF. The V call is TRBV7-9, the J call TRBJ1-4, with 9 positions matching TRBD1. Trimming at V came to 5 bases and at J to 1 base, leaving 2 bases not matched to a gene. CDR3 size: 15 residues. From germline, CDR1 is SEHNR and CDR2 FQNEAQ (reference sequence).

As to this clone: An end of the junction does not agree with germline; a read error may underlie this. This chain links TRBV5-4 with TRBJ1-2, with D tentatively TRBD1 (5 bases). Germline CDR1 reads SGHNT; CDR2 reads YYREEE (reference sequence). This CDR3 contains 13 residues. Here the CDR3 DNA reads TGTGCCAGCACCTTGGACAAGTTCAATGGCTACACCTTC. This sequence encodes CASTLDKFNGYTF.

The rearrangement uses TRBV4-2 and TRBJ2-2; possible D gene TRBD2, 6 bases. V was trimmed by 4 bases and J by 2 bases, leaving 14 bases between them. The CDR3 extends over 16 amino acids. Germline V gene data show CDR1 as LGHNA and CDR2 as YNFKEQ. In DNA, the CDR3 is TGTGCCAGCAGCCGAACCGGGACTCCTAACACCGGGGAGCTGTTTTTT. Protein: CASSRTGTPNTGELFF.

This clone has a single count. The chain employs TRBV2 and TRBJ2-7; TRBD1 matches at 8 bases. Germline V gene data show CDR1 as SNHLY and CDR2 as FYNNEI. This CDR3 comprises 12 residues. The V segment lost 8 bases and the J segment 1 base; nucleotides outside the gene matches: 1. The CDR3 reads CASHRGSYEQYF. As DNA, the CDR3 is TGTGCCAGCCACAGGGGGTCCTACGAGCAGTACTTC.

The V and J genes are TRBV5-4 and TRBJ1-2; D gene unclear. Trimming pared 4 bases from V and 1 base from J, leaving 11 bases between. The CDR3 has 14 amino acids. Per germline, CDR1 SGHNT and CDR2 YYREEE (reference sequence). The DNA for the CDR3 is TGTGCCAGCAGCGGGGATAGCATTAACTATGGCTACACCTTC. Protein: CASSGDSINYGYTF.

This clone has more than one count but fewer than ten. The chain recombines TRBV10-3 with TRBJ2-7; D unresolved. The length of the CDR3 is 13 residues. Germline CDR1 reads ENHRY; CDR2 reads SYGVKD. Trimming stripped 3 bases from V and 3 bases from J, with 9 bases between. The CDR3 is CAISDLTDYEQYF. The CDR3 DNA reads TGTGCCATCAGTGATTTGACGGACTACGAGCAGTACTTC.

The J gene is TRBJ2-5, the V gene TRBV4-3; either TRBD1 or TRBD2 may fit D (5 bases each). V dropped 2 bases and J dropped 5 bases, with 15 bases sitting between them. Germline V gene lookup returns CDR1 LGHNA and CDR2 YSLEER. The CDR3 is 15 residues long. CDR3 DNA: TGCGCCAGCAGCCAAACAGCCGGGACGGGGGAGACCCAGTACTTC. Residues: CASSQTAGTGETQYF.